The rows below give T cell receptor beta chains drawn from one sample of a study of shared clonotypes between healthy human individuals. Using immunoSEQ multiplex PCR, the repertoire was profiled, and TCRdb retains in-frame clones only, with some absent. The sample includes approximately 1.9 million clones, just under 95% seen only once; the top ten take around 1.7%. The source material was naive CD8+ T cells from PBMCs. The receptors stem from a man between 18 and 29 years old in good health. Some clones in this sample may be carry-over from other donors' samples. The CDR3 runs from the conserved cysteine through the conserved F or W. A D gene is named only where the DNA matches it firmly. Not every row has a clone size; where given, it reads once, few, many or a size class.

v_call: TRBV7-6; clone_size: -; j_call: TRBJ2-3; d_call: -; cdr3_aa: CASSTDSDTQYF; cdr3_nt: TGTGCCAGCAGCACCGACTCGGATACGCAGTATTTT
v_call: TRBV13; clone_size: -; j_call: TRBJ2-7; d_call: TRBD1; cdr3_aa: CASSLGPTGAYEQYF; cdr3_nt: TGTGCCAGCAGCTTGGGCCCGACAGGGGCGTACGAGCAGTACTTC
v_call: TRBV7-9; clone_size: -; j_call: TRBJ2-7; d_call: -; cdr3_aa: CASSLAERAGEQYF; cdr3_nt: TGTGCCAGCAGCTTAGCTGAACGGGCAGGGGAGCAGTACTTC
v_call: TRBV6-1; clone_size: -; j_call: TRBJ2-7; d_call: TRBD2; cdr3_aa: CASRGRTSDSYEQYF; cdr3_nt: TGTGCCAGCAGGGGGAGGACTAGCGACTCCTACGAGCAGTACTTC
v_call: TRBV28; clone_size: -; j_call: TRBJ2-7; d_call: TRBD2; cdr3_aa: CASSLLREFVNEQYF; cdr3_nt: TGTGCCAGCAGTTTATTGCGGGAGTTTGTGAACGAGCAGTACTTC
v_call: TRBV7-6; clone_size: -; j_call: TRBJ2-5; d_call: -; cdr3_aa: CASSYRRNQETQYF; cdr3_nt: TGTGCCAGCAGCTACAGGAGAAACCAAGAGACCCAGTACTTC
v_call: TRBV7-8; clone_size: -; j_call: TRBJ2-7; d_call: TRBD1; cdr3_aa: CASSLAGTGQVTYEQYF; cdr3_nt: TGTGCCAGCAGCTTAGCGGGAACGGGACAGGTGACCTACGAGCAGTACTTC
v_call: TRBV28; clone_size: -; j_call: TRBJ2-2; d_call: -; cdr3_aa: CASSGRVGAAGELFF; cdr3_nt: TGTGCCAGCAGTGGTCGGGTGGGAGCCGCCGGGGAGCTGTTTTTT
v_call: TRBV6-5; clone_size: -; j_call: TRBJ2-2; d_call: -; cdr3_aa: CASSYTVGGELFF; cdr3_nt: TGTGCCAGCAGTTACACCGTGGGCGGGGAGCTGTTTTTT
v_call: TRBV13; clone_size: -; j_call: TRBJ2-7; d_call: -; cdr3_aa: CASSLGAESYEQYF; cdr3_nt: TGTGCCAGCAGCTTAGGCGCGGAATCCTACGAGCAGTACTTC
v_call: TRBV6-6; clone_size: -; j_call: TRBJ2-3; d_call: -; cdr3_aa: CASSYSLGGDTQYF; cdr3_nt: TGTGCCAGCAGTTACTCGCTCGGGGGCGATACGCAGTATTTT
v_call: TRBV27; clone_size: -; j_call: TRBJ2-5; d_call: TRBD2; cdr3_aa: CASRKPTSGRGETQYF; cdr3_nt: TGTGCCAGCCGCAAACCGACTAGCGGGAGGGGAGAGACCCAGTACTTC
v_call: TRBV30; clone_size: -; j_call: TRBJ1-1; d_call: -; cdr3_aa: CAWSGGYTEAFF; cdr3_nt: TGTGCCTGGAGTGGGGGATACACTGAAGCTTTCTTT
v_call: TRBV29-1; clone_size: -; j_call: TRBJ2-2; d_call: -; cdr3_aa: CSVERGTSTGELFF; cdr3_nt: TGCAGCGTTGAACGGGGGACGAGCACCGGGGAGCTGTTTTTT
v_call: TRBV28; clone_size: -; j_call: TRBJ1-2; d_call: -; cdr3_aa: CASSLVIGRDGYTF; cdr3_nt: TGTGCCAGCAGTTTAGTTATAGGGAGAGATGGCTACACCTTC
v_call: TRBV28; clone_size: -; j_call: TRBJ2-5; d_call: TRBD2; cdr3_aa: CASRREGVTQYF; cdr3_nt: TGTGCCAGCAGGCGGGAGGGGGTGACCCAGTACTTC
v_call: TRBV5-1; clone_size: -; j_call: TRBJ2-7; d_call: -; cdr3_aa: CASSTDRSGYEQYF; cdr3_nt: TGCGCCAGCAGCACTGACAGATCTGGCTACGAGCAGTACTTC
v_call: TRBV7-8; clone_size: -; j_call: TRBJ2-3; d_call: TRBD2; cdr3_aa: CASSPRLAGTTDTQYF; cdr3_nt: TGTGCCAGCAGCCCTAGACTAGCGGGGACCACAGATACGCAGTATTTT
v_call: TRBV7-2; clone_size: once; j_call: TRBJ2-4; d_call: -; cdr3_aa: CASSLRPGRDQNIQYF; cdr3_nt: TGTGCCAGCAGCTTAAGGCCGGGACGGGACCAAAACATTCAGTACTTC
v_call: TRBV13; clone_size: once; j_call: TRBJ2-5; d_call: TRBD2; cdr3_aa: CASSLGTSGNGETQYF; cdr3_nt: TGTGCCAGCAGCCTCGGGACTAGCGGGAATGGAGAGACCCAGTACTTC
v_call: TRBV9; clone_size: -; j_call: TRBJ2-7; d_call: TRBD2; cdr3_aa: CASSVAGTSGREQQYF; cdr3_nt: TGTGCCAGCAGCGTAGCCGGGACTAGCGGGAGAGAACAGCAGTACTTC
v_call: TRBV27; clone_size: once; j_call: TRBJ1-2; d_call: -; cdr3_aa: CASSLSGIGNYGYTF; cdr3_nt: TGTGCCAGCAGTCTATCCGGGATTGGGAACTATGGCTACACCTTC
v_call: TRBV19; clone_size: -; j_call: TRBJ1-2; d_call: -; cdr3_aa: CASNKDPGRELYGYTF; cdr3_nt: TGTGCCAGTAACAAGGATCCCGGCAGAGAGCTCTATGGCTACACCTTC
v_call: TRBV5-1; clone_size: -; j_call: TRBJ1-1; d_call: -; cdr3_aa: CASAGVLNTEAFF; cdr3_nt: TGCGCCAGCGCCGGGGTGCTGAACACTGAAGCTTTCTTT
v_call: TRBV28; clone_size: -; j_call: TRBJ2-1; d_call: -; cdr3_aa: CASSLPSSAQEFF; cdr3_nt: TGTGCCAGCAGTTTACCTTCTAGCGCCCAGGAGTTCTTC
v_call: TRBV14; clone_size: -; j_call: TRBJ2-3; d_call: -; cdr3_aa: CASSQGTWGLTHTQYF; cdr3_nt: TGTGCCAGCAGCCAGGGGACCTGGGGACTGACTCATACGCAGTATTTT
v_call: TRBV30; clone_size: -; j_call: TRBJ2-1; d_call: TRBD2; cdr3_aa: CAWTIGTSGDNEQFF; cdr3_nt: TGTGCCTGGACCATAGGTACTAGCGGGGACAATGAGCAGTTCTTC
v_call: TRBV28; clone_size: -; j_call: TRBJ2-7; d_call: -; cdr3_aa: CASRSDWSSYEQYF; cdr3_nt: TGTGCCAGCAGGTCGGATTGGAGCTCCTACGAGCAGTACTTC
v_call: TRBV7-9; clone_size: -; j_call: TRBJ1-2; d_call: TRBD1; cdr3_aa: CASSSGQGAWYGYTF; cdr3_nt: TGTGCCAGCAGCTCGGGACAGGGGGCTTGGTATGGCTACACCTTC